The clone carrying this T cell receptor beta chain has only one observation. Its antigen is not identified. Assay: immunoSEQ multiplex PCR; the TCRdb copy retains only in-frame clones and omits some. This sample has 100,000 or so clones, with approximately 90% found just once. This record belongs to a study of T cell responses to AZD1222 COVID-19 vaccine. Study results and caveats: The sample set comprised mostly white British donors with more females, and clonal diversity was possibly underestimated.

V was clipped by 0 bases and J by 7 bases; unmatched bases: 7. This CDR3 has 16 residues. Germline V gene sequence: CDR1 MNHNS, CDR2 SASEGT. Pooled samples include second doses given at about 4 or 12 weeks. The sequence was obtained from an adult who received the AZD1222 COVID-19 vaccine. Sample: peripheral blood, taken 28 days after the second AZD1222 dose. The chain uses TRBV6-1 and TRBJ1-4; 8 bases agree with TRBD1. The CDR3 DNA reads as TGTGCCAGCAGTGAAGCGCTGGGGACAGGAACTGAAAAACTGTTTTTT. Its protein is CASSEALGTGTEKLFF.